Shown below are 20 T cell receptor beta chains from a single sample sequenced in a study of PD-1 blockade in classical Hodgkin lymphoma. Produced via immunoSEQ multiplex PCR; TCRdb's table is partial and in-frame only. The table records approximately 65,000 clones, 90% to 95% of them present only once. Documented time point: cycle 4 day 1 (C4D1), after more than five weeks of nivolumab. All patients experienced relapse after autologous stem cell transplantation, and brentuximab vedotin exposure was variable. This specimen was peripheral blood mononuclear cells (PBMCs), taken before the fourth cycle of nivolumab. These receptors were collected from a human donor with classical Hodgkin lymphoma.

The chain uses TRBV5-1 and TRBJ2-7, with 10 bases identical to TRBD2. This CDR3 is 15 amino acids long. J lost 1 base, V lost 0 bases, and 1 base had no gene match. Looked up from germline, CDR1 is SGHRS and CDR2 is YFSETQ. The CDR3 nucleotides are TGCGCCAGCAGCTTGGGGGGACTAGCGTCCTACGAGCAGTACTTC. Protein: CASSLGGLASYEQYF. Based on the CDR3 plus reference TRBV5-1 and TRBJ2-7, the full variable domain is KAGVTQTPRYLIKTRGQQVTLSCSPISGHRSVSWYQQTPGQGLQFLFEYFSETQRNKGNFPGRFSGRQFSNSRSEMNVSTLELGDSALYLCASSLGGLASYEQYFGPGTRLTVT.

The rearrangement joins TRBV20-1 to TRBJ1-1; D gene unclear. CDR3 size: 11 residues. The germline V gene encodes CDR1 DFQATT and CDR2 SNEGSKA (reference sequence). The CDR3 spells CGPVSQAEAFF. CDR3 sequence (DNA): TGCGGCCCGGTCTCCCAGGCTGAAGCTTTCTTT.

The chain's CDR3 is CASKGDRTYEQYF. The CDR3 bases are TGTGCCAGCAAGGGCGATAGAACCTACGAGCAGTACTTC. The rearrangement joins TRBV25-1 to TRBJ2-7; D ambiguous. The CDR3 extends over 13 amino acids. Trimming cost V 7 bases and J 2 bases, with 12 bases left between them. Germline V CDR1 and CDR2: MGHDK, SYGVNS.

This clone was counted a single time. The gene calls are TRBV9 and TRBJ2-7; the D gene is possibly TRBD2 (7 bases). Germline-derived CDR1 and CDR2 are SGDLS and YYNGEE. The CDR3 is made up of 14 amino acids. V was pared by 4 bases and J by 5 bases, with 16 bases between. CDR3 sequence reads: CASSKGGDFNEQYF. The CDR3 DNA sequence: TGTGCCAGCAGCAAAGGGGGGGATTTCAACGAGCAGTACTTC.

This clone appeared once. The chain employs TRBV2 and TRBJ2-1, with TRBD2 matching over 11 bases. The CDR3 loop spans 15 amino acids. Germline CDR1 SNHLY, CDR2 FYNNEI. The J segment lost 6 bases and the V segment lost 5 bases, leaving 6 bases of the junction unmatched. CDR3 nucleotide sequence: TGTGCCAGCAGTCTACTAGCGGGAGAGGTCAATGAGCAGTTCTTC. Its translation: CASSLLAGEVNEQFF.

This chain connects TRBV28 to TRBJ2-1, with D perhaps TRBD1 (5 bases). V lost 4 bases and J lost 5, with 12 bases in between. CDR1 and CDR2 (germline): MDHEN, SYDVKM. CDR3 length: 14 residues. The CDR3 DNA sequence: TGTGCCAGCAGTTCTCAGGACAAGAACAATGAGCAGTTCTTC. This encodes CASSSQDKNNEQFF.

This sequence joins TRBV7-9 and TRBJ2-4; D is possibly TRBD1 (6 bases). The CDR3 is made up of 17 amino acids. Germline V lookup: CDR1 SEHNR, CDR2 FQNEAQ (reference sequence). Between the trimmed V and J ends, which lost 1 base and 0 bases, there was a span of 13 bases. The CDR3 protein is CASSLDSGGVAKNIQYF. The CDR3 bases are TGTGCCAGCAGCTTAGATAGTGGGGGCGTAGCCAAAAACATTCAGTACTTC.

The V gene is TRBV18, the J gene TRBJ1-1, with D hard to call. Trimming took 3 bases from V and 4 from J, leaving 15 bases between them. The CDR3 runs to 15 residues. Germline lookup yields CDR1 KGHSH and CDR2 LQKENI. The CDR3 DNA reads as TGTGCCAGCTCACCTATTGAAACCATGGGCACTGAAGCTTTCTTT. Protein: CASSPIETMGTEAFF.

The chain recombines TRBV6-6 with TRBJ2-3; D might be TRBD1 (5 bases). The V and J ends lost 2 bases and 4 bases respectively, with 10 bases between them. Germline loops: CDR1 MNHNY, CDR2 SVGAGI (reference sequence). CDR3 length equals 14 residues. The CDR3 loop reads CASSYLTVSDTQYF. CDR3 bases: TGTGCCAGCAGTTACCTGACAGTGTCAGATACGCAGTATTTT.

CDR3 DNA sequence: TGTGCCAGCAGCTTGGAGGGGGGCCCTTACAATGAGCAGTTCTTC. Translated, it gives CASSLEGGPYNEQFF. The gene calls are TRBV13 and TRBJ2-1, with D possibly being TRBD1 or TRBD2 (6 bases each). V was cut by 3 bases and J by 4 bases, with 13 bases left in between. Germline V CDR1 and CDR2: PRHDT, FYEKMQ (reference sequence). The CDR3 is made up of 15 amino acids.

The J gene is TRBJ2-7, the V gene TRBV5-1; D is ambiguous. The CDR3 runs to 12 residues. The germline V and J ends were trimmed by 2 bases and 2 bases, with 5 bases remaining between them. Looked up from germline, CDR1 is SGHRS and CDR2 is YFSETQ. The CDR3 sequence is CASSLTPYEQYF. The CDR3 DNA reads as TGCGCCAGCAGCTTAACTCCCTACGAGCAGTACTTC.

This chain joins TRBV9 and TRBJ2-5, with unresolved D. The CDR3 covers 13 residues. Trimming left V 3 bases short and J 3 bases short, with 9 bases between. Germline CDR1 reads SGDLS; CDR2 reads YYNGEE. The CDR3 spells CASSGPDKETQYF. The CDR3, as DNA: TGTGCCAGCAGCGGGCCTGACAAAGAGACCCAGTACTTC.

The gene calls are TRBV18 and TRBJ2-7, with TRBD1 matching 12 bases. Germline-derived CDR1 and CDR2 are KGHSH and LQKENI. The CDR3 runs to 14 residues. J was trimmed by 7 bases and V by 3 bases; bases with no gene match: 4. CDR3 sequence reads: CASSPGQGAREQYF. In DNA form, the CDR3 reads TGTGCCAGCTCACCGGGACAGGGGGCGCGAGAGCAGTACTTC.

The chain recombines TRBV6-6 with TRBJ1-2; 9 bases line up with TRBD1. The J segment lost 4 bases and the V segment lost 5 bases, leaving 8 bases of the junction unmatched. CDR1 is MNHNY and CDR2 is SVGAGI in the germline V gene (reference sequence). This CDR3 has 15 residues. The chain's CDR3 is CASSRTGEVLYGYTF. The DNA of the CDR3 is TGTGCCAGCAGTAGGACAGGGGAGGTCCTCTATGGCTACACCTTC.

In this sample, this clone turned up once. The V and J genes are TRBV27 and TRBJ2-7, with 14 bases matching TRBD2. The length of the CDR3 is 15 residues. After removal of 2 bases from V and 7 bases from J, the junction contained 4 bases not matched to a gene. Germline V gene sequence: CDR1 MNHEY, CDR2 SMNVEV (reference sequence). As DNA, the CDR3 is TGTGCCAGCAGTTTACGACTAGCGGGAGGGGGGGAGCAGTACTTC. Translated, it gives CASSLRLAGGGEQYF.

The chain is built from TRBV5-1 and TRBJ1-1, with a tentative D call TRBD1 (6 bases). Looked up from germline, CDR1 is SGHRS and CDR2 is YFSETQ. This CDR3 spans 13 amino acids. V was trimmed by 5 bases and J by 4 bases, leaving 12 bases between them. CDR3 sequence (DNA): TGCGCCAGCAGTTACACAGGGTCCACTGAAGCTTTCTTT. Protein: CASSYTGSTEAFF.

DNA of the CDR3: TGTGCCAGCAGCCCTCAATGGACAGGGAATAAGGGGGGCTACACCTTC. Translating gives CASSPQWTGNKGGYTF. The chain is built from TRBV5-6 and TRBJ1-2, with 8 bases lining up with TRBD1. With V trimmed by 4 bases and J by 8 bases, 16 bases remained unmatched. Germline V gene sequence: CDR1 SGHDT, CDR2 YYEEEE. This CDR3 spans 16 amino acids.

The chain employs TRBV28 and TRBJ1-5, with D possibly matching TRBD1 (5 bases). From germline, CDR1 is MDHEN and CDR2 SYDVKM. Deletions cut 9 bases from V and 1 base from J, with 10 bases between. The CDR3 has 13 amino acids. The CDR3, as DNA: TGTGCCAGTGGGACGGAAAGCAATCAGCCCCAGCATTTT. Its translation: CASGTESNQPQHF. Supplemented by reference TRBV28 and TRBJ1-5, the full variable domain reads DVKVTQSSRYLVKRTGEKVFLECVQDMDHENMFWYRQDPGLGLRLIYFSYDVKMKEKGDIPEGYSVSREKKERFSLILESASTNQTSMYLCASGTESNQPQHFGDGTRLSIL.

The chain recombines TRBV9 with TRBJ2-1; 7 nucleotides agree with TRBD2. Germline V gives CDR1 SGDLS, CDR2 YYNGEE. Trimming removed 0 bases from V and 9 bases from J; junction bases left unmatched: 6. CDR3 length: 14 amino acids. The CDR3 nucleotides read TGTGCCAGCAGCGTAGAAAGAGGGAGGGGTGAGCAGTTCTTC. It specifies CASSVERGRGEQFF. The full variable domain, with the rest looked up from reference TRBV9 and TRBJ2-1, is DSGVTQTPKHLITATGQRVTLRCSPRSGDLSVYWYQQSLDQGLQFLIQYYNGEERAKGNILERFSAQQFPDLHSELNLSSLELGDSALYFCASSVERGRGEQFFGPGTRLTVL.

The V call is TRBV7-6, the J call TRBJ2-5, with D tentatively TRBD1 or TRBD2 (5 bases each). V lost 1 base to trimming and J lost 4 bases, with 13 bases between them. This CDR3 is built from 15 residues. CDR1 and CDR2 from the germline V gene are SGHVS and FNYEAQ. The CDR3 reads CASSLGGLRLETQYF. The CDR3 DNA sequence: TGTGCCAGCAGCTTAGGGGGGTTGAGGCTAGAGACCCAGTACTTC.